This T cell receptor beta chain was recorded in a study of T cell responses to AZD1222 COVID-19 vaccine. The CDR3 loop spans 15 amino acids. Germline-derived CDR1 and CDR2 are SGHTS and YDEGEE. Between the trimmed V and J ends, which lost 1 base and 0 bases, there was a span of 10 bases. This clone is a singleton in its sample. Method: immunoSEQ multiplex PCR; TCRdb's copy keeps in-frame clones and lacks some. The repertoire includes over 65,000 clones, 85% to 90% of them detected once, and less than 9% sits in the top ten. This sequence was found in an adult who received the AZD1222 COVID-19 vaccine. The V call is TRBV5-8, the J call TRBJ1-2; D unclear. Sequenced here: peripheral blood, sampled 28 days after the second AZD1222 dose. The CDR3 DNA reads as TGTGCCAGCAGCTTGAGACACCTAACTAACTATGGCTACACCTTC. Translating gives CASSLRHLTNYGYTF.